The 9 T cell receptor beta chains listed next were all sequenced from one sample in a study of T cell responses to AZD1222 COVID-19 vaccine. Libraries were prepared by immunoSEQ multiplex PCR; TCRdb keeps only in-frame clonotypes and omits some of them. The top ten clones hold approximately 1.2% of a sample with 95,000 to 150,000 clones, around nine tenths of them seen once. The specimen was peripheral blood, collected on day 0 of AZD1222 vaccination. The receptors derive from an adult in good health.

This chain links TRBV19 with TRBJ1-2; possible D gene TRBD1, 5 bases. Germline assignment: CDR1 LNHDA and CDR2 SQIVND (reference sequence). V was trimmed by 10 bases and J by 7 bases, leaving 16 bases between them. CDR3 length: 12 residues. The CDR3 spells CATPLGVGGYTF. For the CDR3, the DNA is TGTGCCACCCCTCTAGGGGTGGGTGGCTACACCTTC.

This clone was picked up one time. The rearrangement uses TRBV7-9 and TRBJ2-5; D is ambiguous. This CDR3 comprises 13 residues. CDR1 SEHNR and CDR2 FQNEAQ come from the germline V gene (reference sequence). Trimming shortened V by 6 bases and J by 1 base, and 9 bases separated the two germline ends. The CDR3 protein is CASSSPIQETQYF. DNA of the CDR3: TGTGCCAGCAGTTCTCCGATCCAAGAGACCCAGTACTTC.

The gene calls are TRBV5-4 and TRBJ1-1; D may be TRBD1 (5 bases). The length of the CDR3 is 13 residues. Germline V gene lookup returns CDR1 SGHNT and CDR2 YYREEE (reference sequence). V lost 3 bases and J lost 4, with 10 bases in between. As DNA, the CDR3 is TGTGCCAGCAGCTGGGACTTGGGCACTGAAGCTTTCTTT. Encoded protein: CASSWDLGTEAFF.

This clone has more than one count but fewer than ten. The chain employs TRBV11-2 and TRBJ1-5, with no clear D. The CDR3 is 13 amino acids. V dropped 3 bases and J dropped 1 base, with 4 bases sitting between them. Germline V gene data show CDR1 as SGHAT and CDR2 as FQNNGV. CDR3 sequence: CASSLGSNQPQHF. DNA of the CDR3: TGTGCCAGCAGCTTGGGGAGCAATCAGCCCCAGCATTTT. The full variable domain, with the rest looked up from reference TRBV11-2 and TRBJ1-5, is EAGVAQSPRYKIIEKRQSVAFWCNPISGHATLYWYQQILGQGPKLLIQFQNNGVVDDSQLPKDRFSAERLKGVDSTLKIQPAKLEDSAVYLCASSLGSNQPQHFGDGTRLSIL.

This chain uses TRBV19 with TRBJ2-7; no definite D call. The CDR3 totals 11 residues. The V and J ends lost 3 bases and 3 bases respectively, with 3 bases between them. CDR1 and CDR2 from the germline V gene are LNHDA and SQIVND (reference sequence). This CDR3 reads CASSMGYEQYF. CDR3 coding DNA: TGTGCCAGTAGTATGGGCTACGAGCAGTACTTC.

The chain combines TRBV5-4 with TRBJ1-3, with D tentatively TRBD1 (5 bases). This CDR3 is built from 18 residues. Germline CDR1 and CDR2: SGHNT and YYREEE (reference sequence). V dropped 3 bases and J dropped 0 bases, with 19 bases sitting between them. This CDR3 reads CASSSEPFDSHSGNTIYF. CDR3 DNA sequence: TGTGCCAGCAGCTCGGAGCCATTCGACAGCCACTCTGGAAACACCATATATTTT.

This clone was recorded once. The chain links TRBV5-1 to TRBJ1-5, with D unresolved. Germline values: CDR1 SGHRS, CDR2 YFSETQ. The CDR3 spans 13 residues. V dropped 1 base and J dropped 6 bases, with 8 bases sitting between them. CDR3 region: CASSLREGQPQHF. In DNA form, the CDR3 reads TGCGCCAGCAGCTTGAGAGAGGGTCAGCCCCAGCATTTT.

The rearrangement links TRBV2 to TRBJ1-4; 9 bases fit TRBD1. CDR1 is SNHLY, CDR2 FYNNEI, per germline. V lost 9 bases to trimming and J lost 8 bases; unmatched junction nucleotides: 7. This CDR3 has 13 amino acids. Here the CDR3 reads CARQQGAGEKLFF. The CDR3 DNA sequence: TGTGCCAGACAACAGGGGGCTGGGGAAAAACTGTTTTTT.

This chain's CDR3 is CASTRENTGELFF. The CDR3 bases are TGTGCCAGCACGCGGGAGAACACCGGGGAGCTGTTTTTT. The V call is TRBV6-5, the J call TRBJ2-2; the D gene is possibly TRBD2 (6 bases). Germline V lookup: CDR1 MNHEY, CDR2 SVGAGI. V gave up 7 bases and J gave up 1 base, with 7 bases separating them. CDR3 length: 13 amino acids.